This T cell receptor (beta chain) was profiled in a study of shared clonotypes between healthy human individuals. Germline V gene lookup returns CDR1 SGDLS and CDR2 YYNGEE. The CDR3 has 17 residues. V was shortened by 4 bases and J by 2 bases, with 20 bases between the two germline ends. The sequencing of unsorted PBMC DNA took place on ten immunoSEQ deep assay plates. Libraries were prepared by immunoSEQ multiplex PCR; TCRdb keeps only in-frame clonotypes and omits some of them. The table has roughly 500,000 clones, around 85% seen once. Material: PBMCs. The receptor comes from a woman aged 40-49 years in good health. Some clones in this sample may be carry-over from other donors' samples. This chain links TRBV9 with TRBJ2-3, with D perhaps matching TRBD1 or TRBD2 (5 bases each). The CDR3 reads CASSSEGQGVLTDTQYF. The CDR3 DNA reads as TGTGCCAGCAGCTCAGAGGGGCAGGGTGTACTCACAGATACGCAGTATTTT.